The clone carrying this T cell receptor beta chain occurred a few times. This entry comes from a study of T cells after yellow fever vaccination. The V segment lost 0 bases and the J segment 6 bases; nucleotides outside the gene matches: 14. The CDR3 extends over 18 amino acids. Germline loops: CDR1 DFQATT, CDR2 SNEGSKA (reference sequence). MiXCR was run by TCRdb on the 5' RACE reads, yielding one entry per CDR3 protein. The sample yields 500,000 to 700,000 distinct CDR3 sequences, 15% to 20% seen once. The chain has TRBV20-1 and TRBJ2-2; 9 nucleotides line up with TRBD2. The specimen comprised PBMCs, sampled 15 days after the yellow fever booster vaccination. The clonotype originates from a man aged 25-40 years who received the YFV17D yellow fever vaccine. CDR3 region: CSARDSFYSGRLAGELFF. CDR3 bases: TGCAGTGCTAGAGATTCTTTTTATAGCGGGAGATTGGCCGGGGAGCTGTTTTTT.